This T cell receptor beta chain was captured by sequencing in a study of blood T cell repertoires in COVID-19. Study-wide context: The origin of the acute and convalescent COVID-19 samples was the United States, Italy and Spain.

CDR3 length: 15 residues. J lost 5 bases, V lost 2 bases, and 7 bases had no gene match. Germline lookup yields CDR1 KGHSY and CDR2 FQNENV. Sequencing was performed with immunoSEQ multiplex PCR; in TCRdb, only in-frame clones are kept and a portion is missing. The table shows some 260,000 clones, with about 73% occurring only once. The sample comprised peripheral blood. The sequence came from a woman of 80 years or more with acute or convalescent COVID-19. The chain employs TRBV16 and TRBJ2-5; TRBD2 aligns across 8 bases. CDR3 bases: TGTGCCAGCAGCCAACTAGCGGGCCTTGGGGAGACCCAGTACTTC. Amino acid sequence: CASSQLAGLGETQYF.